A single sample gave rise to the 7 T cell receptor beta chains below, sequenced in a study of blood T cells in healthy people across ages. A sample-barcoded 5' primer and a J-beta primer mix were used in a second PCR of about 6 to 12 cycles. In TCRdb, the 5' RACE reads were re-called with MiXCR into one record per CDR3 protein. The data show about 1,400,000 distinct CDR3 sequences, roughly 40% seen once. Sequencing was carried out using blood. Receptors originate from a young woman in good health.

This clonotype was seen just once. A much more abundant neighbour one base away suggests this may be a read error. The V and J genes are TRBV12-3 or TRBV12-4 and TRBJ2-3, with TRBD2 matching 11 bases. J was trimmed by 5 bases and V by 7 bases; bases with no gene match: 2. This CDR3 spans 13 amino acids. In nucleotides, the CDR3 is TGTGCCAGCAAACTAGCGGGAGTAGATACGCAGTATTTT. As protein: CASKLAGVDTQYF.

The chain is built from TRBV29-1 and TRBJ2-1; D is perhaps TRBD1 or TRBD2 (5 bases each). With 0 bases removed from V and 10 bases from J, the gap between germline ends came to 25 bases. This CDR3 comprises 17 residues. CDR1 SQVTM and CDR2 ANQGSEA come from the germline V gene. CDR3 sequence: CSVEDRIVGTSDYEQFF. The CDR3 nucleotides read TGCAGCGTTGAAGATAGAATTGTCGGGACCTCTGATTACGAGCAGTTCTTC.

This clonotype was seen a handful of times. This chain joins TRBV10-3 and TRBJ2-3; 14 positions match TRBD2. V lost 4 bases and J lost 6; bases outside the gene matches: 6. The CDR3 runs to 16 residues. The V gene's germline CDR1 is ENHRY and CDR2 SYGVKD. For the CDR3, the DNA is TGTGCCATCAGTGCGACTAGCGGGGGGGCGAGCGATACGCAGTATTTT. Translating it yields CAISATSGGASDTQYF.

The J gene is TRBJ2-4, the V gene TRBV12-3 or TRBV12-4; possible D gene TRBD2, 6 bases. The J call may be in error: the DNA end matches TRBJ2-7 better. This CDR3 region has 14 residues. CDR3 sequence: CASRFSGPSYEQYF. CDR3 sequence (DNA): TGTGCCAGCAGGTTTAGCGGCCCTTCCTACGAGCAGTACTTC.

As to this clonotype: One junction end disagrees with the germline gene, perhaps due to a read error. V and J are TRBV5-1 and TRBJ2-3, with D possibly called TRBD1 or TRBD2 (5 bases each). The CDR3 length is 16 residues. Germline CDR1 SGHRS, CDR2 YFSETQ. In DNA, the CDR3 is TGCGCCAGCAGCTTGGGGTCTGGGACGAACACAGATATGCAGTATTTT. Its translation: CASSLGSGTNTDMQYF.

In its sample, this clonotype was seen a few times. The chain recombines TRBV27 with TRBJ2-7, with a possible D match to TRBD1 (5 bases). The CDR3 sequence is 13 residues long. Trimming removed 3 bases from V and 7 bases from J, with 13 bases in between. CDR1 is MNHEY, CDR2 SMNVEV, per germline (reference sequence). CDR3 protein: CASSLDTENEQYF. As DNA, the CDR3 is TGTGCCAGCAGTTTGGACACGGAGAATGAGCAGTACTTC.

This clonotype appeared a few times. This chain connects TRBV12-3 or TRBV12-4 to TRBJ2-5, with 9 positions matching TRBD2. The CDR3 contains 15 residues. V was pared by 6 bases and J by 4 bases, with 9 bases of the junction left unmatched. Here the CDR3 reads CASRSSGGRGETQYF. The DNA of the CDR3 is TGTGCCAGCAGGAGTAGCGGGGGAAGGGGAGAGACCCAGTACTTC.